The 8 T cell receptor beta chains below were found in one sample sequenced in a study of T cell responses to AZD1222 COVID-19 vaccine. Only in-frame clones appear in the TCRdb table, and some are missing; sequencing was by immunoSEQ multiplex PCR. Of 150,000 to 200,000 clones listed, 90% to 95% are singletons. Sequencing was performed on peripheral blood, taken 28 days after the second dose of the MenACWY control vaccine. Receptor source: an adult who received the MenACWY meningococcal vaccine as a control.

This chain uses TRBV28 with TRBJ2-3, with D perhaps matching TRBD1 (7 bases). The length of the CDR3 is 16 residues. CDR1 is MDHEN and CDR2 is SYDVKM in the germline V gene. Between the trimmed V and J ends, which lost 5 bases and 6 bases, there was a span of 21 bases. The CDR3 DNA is TGTGCCAGCAGTCCCGAGGCCTTTGGAGGGGGCGATACGCAGTATTTT. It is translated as CASSPEAFGGGDTQYF.

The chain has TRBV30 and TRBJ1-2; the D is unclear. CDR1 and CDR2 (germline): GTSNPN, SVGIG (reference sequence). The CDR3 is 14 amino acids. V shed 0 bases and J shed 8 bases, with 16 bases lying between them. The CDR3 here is CAWSVEKQLRGYTF. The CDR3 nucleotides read TGTGCCTGGAGTGTAGAGAAACAGCTCAGAGGCTACACCTTC.

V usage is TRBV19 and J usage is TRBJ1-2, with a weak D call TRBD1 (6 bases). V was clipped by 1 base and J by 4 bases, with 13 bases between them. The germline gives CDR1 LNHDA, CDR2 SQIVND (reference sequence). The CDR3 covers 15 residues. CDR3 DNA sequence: TGTGCCAGTAGTATAGCAAGACAGGTTGCCTATGGCTACACCTTC. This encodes CASSIARQVAYGYTF.

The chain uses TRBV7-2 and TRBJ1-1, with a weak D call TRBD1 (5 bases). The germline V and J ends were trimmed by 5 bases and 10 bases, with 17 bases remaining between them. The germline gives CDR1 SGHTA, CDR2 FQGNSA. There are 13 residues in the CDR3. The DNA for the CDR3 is TGTGCCAGCAGCCCCAGTGGTGGGGCGGGAGCTTTCTTT. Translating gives CASSPSGGAGAFF.

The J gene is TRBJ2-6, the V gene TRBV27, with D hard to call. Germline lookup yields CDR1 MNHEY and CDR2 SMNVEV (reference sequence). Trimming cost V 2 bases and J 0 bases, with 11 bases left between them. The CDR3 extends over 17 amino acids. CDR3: CASSLRLSVSGANVLTF. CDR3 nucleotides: TGTGCCAGCAGTTTAAGACTGTCCGTCTCTGGGGCCAACGTCCTGACTTTC.

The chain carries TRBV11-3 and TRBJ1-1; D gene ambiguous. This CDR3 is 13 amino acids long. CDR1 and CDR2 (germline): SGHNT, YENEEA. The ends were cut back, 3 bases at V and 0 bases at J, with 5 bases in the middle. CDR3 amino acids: CASSLAMNTEAFF. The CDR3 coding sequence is TGTGCCAGCAGCTTGGCGATGAACACTGAAGCTTTCTTT.

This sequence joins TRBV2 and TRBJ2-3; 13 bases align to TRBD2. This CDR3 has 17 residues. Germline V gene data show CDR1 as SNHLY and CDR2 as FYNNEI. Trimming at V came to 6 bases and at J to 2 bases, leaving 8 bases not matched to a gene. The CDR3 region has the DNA TGTGCCAGCAGCCCGGGACTAGCGGGGAGGACCACAGATACGCAGTATTTT. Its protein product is CASSPGLAGRTTDTQYF.

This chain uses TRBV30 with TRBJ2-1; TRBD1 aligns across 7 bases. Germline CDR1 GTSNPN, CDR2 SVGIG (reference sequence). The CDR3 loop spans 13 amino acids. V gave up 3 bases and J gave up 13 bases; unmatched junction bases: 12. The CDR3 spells CAWRGTGARSQFF. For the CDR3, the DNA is TGTGCCTGGAGGGGAACAGGGGCTCGATCTCAGTTCTTC.